This T cell receptor beta chain was found in a study of cytomegalovirus exposure and HLA in healthy donors. The PCR employed 60 Vbeta primers together with 13 Jbeta primers. Generated by immunoSEQ multiplex PCR, the TCRdb table keeps only in-frame clones and is missing some. The sample has 150,000 to 200,000 clones, about 71% seen once. Losses at the gene ends were 3 bases for V and 2 bases for J; bases not matched to a gene: 15. There are 20 residues in the CDR3. Germline V gene lookup returns CDR1 MNHNS and CDR2 SASEGT. This clone was recorded a few times. The clonotype was recovered from a man between 45 and 60 years old in good health and CMV-seronegative. Sequencing was carried out using PBMCs. The chain couples TRBV6-1 to TRBJ2-6; 8 positions agree with TRBD1. CDR3 region: CASSDSKTGVARAGANVLTF. The CDR3 coding sequence is TGTGCCAGCAGTGACAGCAAGACAGGGGTCGCTCGCGCTGGGGCCAACGTCCTGACTTTC.